This passage covers 24 T cell receptor beta chains from one sample sequenced in a study of cytomegalovirus exposure and HLA in healthy donors. The PCR was carried out with 60 Vbeta primers and 13 Jbeta primers. The data were produced by immunoSEQ multiplex PCR, yet TCRdb's version contains in-frame clones alone and is incomplete. The table records around 130,000 clones, 75% to 85% of them present only once. Source material: PBMCs. The origin of the receptors is a woman aged 18-35 years in good health and CMV-seropositive.

This chain uses TRBV5-5 with TRBJ1-5; tentative D call: TRBD1 (6 bases). Looked up from germline, CDR1 is SGHKS and CDR2 is YYEKEE (reference sequence). V gave up 3 bases and J gave up 8 bases, with 12 bases separating them. There are 13 residues in the CDR3. CDR3 loop: CASSSQGTEPQHF. The CDR3 bases are TGTGCCAGCAGCTCCCAGGGGACGGAGCCCCAGCATTTT.

This clone has a handful of counts. The sample holds other DNA sequences that translate to the same CDR3. The chain employs TRBV27 and TRBJ1-1; 7 bases agree with TRBD1. There are 13 residues in the CDR3. The V segment lost 4 bases and the J segment 5 bases; nucleotides outside the gene matches: 4. CDR1 is MNHEY, CDR2 SMNVEV, per germline (reference sequence). CDR3 sequence reads: CASSSQGWTEAFF. DNA of the CDR3: TGTGCCAGCAGTTCACAGGGGTGGACTGAAGCTTTCTTT.

J is TRBJ1-1 and V is TRBV10-2; a possible D gene is TRBD1 (5 bases). The V end was cut by 3 bases, the J end by 0 bases, with 11 bases between. This CDR3 region has 15 residues. Germline CDR1 is WSHSY and CDR2 is SAAADI. The CDR3 reads CASSDGTRMNTEAFF. Here the CDR3 DNA reads TGCGCCAGCAGTGATGGGACTAGGATGAACACTGAAGCTTTCTTT.

This clone was counted a few times. V is TRBV7-9 and J is TRBJ2-1; 11 positions match TRBD2. Germline-derived CDR1 and CDR2 are SEHNR and FQNEAQ (reference sequence). The length of the CDR3 is 18 residues. V shed 0 bases and J 1 base; nucleotides not matched to a gene: 5. In DNA, the CDR3 is TGTGCCAGCAGCTTAGCTAGCGGGGGGGCGGGTTCCTACAATGAGCAGTTCTTC. Its translation is CASSLASGGAGSYNEQFF.

Only one count was recorded for this clone. The chain has TRBV4-2 and TRBJ1-1; 7 positions match TRBD1. CDR3 length equals 17 residues. Losses at the gene ends were 5 bases for V and 4 bases for J; bases not matched to a gene: 16. Per the germline V gene, CDR1 is LGHNA and CDR2 is YNFKEQ. CDR3 sequence reads: CASSTPPLRQGFTEAFF. CDR3 sequence (DNA): TGTGCCAGCAGCACCCCCCCGCTGAGACAGGGATTCACTGAAGCTTTCTTT.

The DNA of the CDR3 is TGTGCCAGCAACCTAGGGACAGCGAGCTCCTATAATTCACCCCTCCACTTT. Amino acids: CASNLGTASSYNSPLHF. The chain recombines TRBV28 with TRBJ1-6; 7 nucleotides match TRBD1. Germline V CDR1 and CDR2: MDHEN, SYDVKM. The CDR3 has 17 residues. The J segment lost 0 bases and the V segment lost 7 bases, leaving 9 bases of the junction unmatched.

J is TRBJ2-1 and V is TRBV10-2, with a possible D match to TRBD1 (5 bases). Trimming removed 4 bases from V and 10 bases from J, with 14 bases in between. This CDR3 contains 13 residues. The germline CDR1 and CDR2 sequences are WSHSY and SAAADI. CDR3 in DNA: TGCGCCAGCAGTGGGCAGGGAAACTCAGAGCAGTTCTTC. Protein product: CASSGQGNSEQFF.

For the CDR3, the DNA is TGTGCCAGCAGCTTAGTCGACAGGGCTTGTGGCTACACCTTC. Its translation is CASSLVDRACGYTF. This chain links TRBV13 with TRBJ1-2, with TRBD1 identical over 7 bases. This CDR3 is 14 amino acids long. The germline gives CDR1 PRHDT, CDR2 FYEKMQ (reference sequence). V was clipped by 1 base and J by 7 bases; unmatched bases: 6.

The chain couples TRBV5-6 to TRBJ2-1, with D perhaps matching TRBD2 (5 bases). The CDR3 is 15 amino acids. Germline V lookup: CDR1 SGHDT, CDR2 YYEEEE. V was cut by 2 bases and J by 1 base, with 10 bases left in between. CDR3 coding DNA: TGTGCCAGCAGCTTTGACGGGGTGTCCTACAATGAGCAGTTCTTC. Translated, it gives CASSFDGVSYNEQFF.

The chain has TRBV6-1 and TRBJ1-1, with D perhaps matching TRBD1 (6 bases). Deletions cut 7 bases from V and 4 bases from J, with 13 bases between. In germline, CDR1 is MNHNS, CDR2 SASEGT. The CDR3 has 13 amino acids. This CDR3 is CASNIQGGTEAFF. Here the CDR3 DNA reads TGTGCCAGCAACATACAGGGTGGCACTGAAGCTTTCTTT.

V gene TRBV27 combines with J gene TRBJ1-5, with TRBD1 as a possible D gene (5 bases). Germline V gives CDR1 MNHEY, CDR2 SMNVEV (reference sequence). Deletions cut 9 bases from V and 6 bases from J, with 15 bases between. This CDR3 is built from 13 residues. The CDR3 DNA sequence: TGTGCCAGTTCCGTAGGGGTAAGTCAGCCCCAGCATTTT. Translation gives CASSVGVSQPQHF.

CDR3: CASSLDRSGSYGYTF. CDR3 bases: TGTGCCAGCTCACTCGACCGTTCCGGGTCCTATGGCTACACCTTC. This sequence joins TRBV18 and TRBJ1-2; D remains ambiguous. The CDR3 is 15 amino acids. V lost 4 bases to trimming and J lost 4 bases, with 16 bases between them. Looked up from germline, CDR1 is KGHSH and CDR2 is LQKENI.

This chain joins TRBV2 and TRBJ2-6; a weak D match, TRBD1 (6 bases). Germline assignment: CDR1 SNHLY and CDR2 FYNNEI. The germline V and J ends were trimmed by 3 bases and 2 bases, with 8 bases remaining between them. The CDR3 runs 15 residues. This CDR3 reads CASSDPGAGANVLTF. The CDR3 DNA reads as TGTGCCAGCAGTGATCCAGGGGCTGGGGCCAACGTCCTGACTTTC.

The chain employs TRBV5-1 and TRBJ2-7, with 12 bases identical to TRBD2. Germline V CDR1 and CDR2: SGHRS, YFSETQ. Trimming cost V 2 bases and J 0 bases; bases outside gene matches: 6. The CDR3 loop spans 17 amino acids. This chain's CDR3 is CASSLRGLAGLSYEQYF. CDR3 DNA sequence: TGCGCCAGCAGCTTAAGAGGACTAGCGGGGCTCTCCTACGAGCAGTACTTC.

The chain employs TRBV5-1 and TRBJ2-3, with TRBD2 matching over 7 bases. The germline CDR1 and CDR2 sequences are SGHRS and YFSETQ. The CDR3 has 14 residues. The trim removed 3 bases at V and 2 bases at J, leaving 3 bases unmatched. Here the CDR3 reads CASSSGDYTDTQYF. The CDR3, as DNA: TGCGCCAGCAGCTCGGGGGACTACACAGATACGCAGTATTTT.

This chain joins TRBV29-1 and TRBJ2-3; no clear D gene. Per germline, CDR1 SQVTM and CDR2 ANQGSEA. The length of the CDR3 is 13 residues. V was pared by 4 bases and J by 2 bases, with 10 bases between. Here the CDR3 reads CSVGIRLTDTQYF. CDR3 nucleotides: TGCAGCGTTGGGATTAGACTCACAGATACGCAGTATTTT.

The chain carries TRBV2 and TRBJ2-3; 9 bases match TRBD2. Germline CDR1 reads SNHLY; CDR2 reads FYNNEI. The V gene end was trimmed by 7 bases and the J gene end by 1 base; junction bases not matched to a gene: 3. The length of the CDR3 is 14 residues. CDR3 residues: CASTLAGGTDTQYF. As DNA, the CDR3 is TGTGCCAGCACCTTAGCGGGGGGCACAGATACGCAGTATTTT.

In its sample, this clone was seen once. The rearrangement joins TRBV7-8 to TRBJ1-3; no definite D call. Looked up from germline, CDR1 is SGHVS and CDR2 is FQNEAQ. V was pared by 1 base and J by 3 bases, with 7 bases between. This CDR3 comprises 14 residues. This chain's CDR3 is CASSLGGGGNTIYF. Written as DNA, the CDR3 is TGTGCCAGCAGCTTAGGAGGTGGTGGAAACACCATATATTTT. Based on the CDR3 plus reference TRBV7-8 and TRBJ1-3, the full variable domain is GAGVSQSPRYKVAKRGQDVALRCDPISGHVSLFWYQQALGQGPEFLTYFQNEAQLDKSGLPSDRFFAERPEGSVSTLKIQRTQQEDSAVYLCASSLGGGGNTIYFGEGSWLTVV.

The V and J genes are TRBV6-1 and TRBJ2-5, with 9 bases fitting TRBD2. Trimming at V came to 6 bases and at J to 2 bases, leaving 7 bases not matched to a gene. Germline values: CDR1 MNHNS, CDR2 SASEGT. This CDR3 region has 15 residues. CDR3 in amino acids: CASSSQAGGQETQYF. CDR3 nucleotide sequence: TGTGCCAGCAGCAGCCAAGCGGGGGGACAAGAGACCCAGTACTTC.

This chain links TRBV25-1 with TRBJ1-2, with 8 bases identical to TRBD1. This CDR3 is 16 amino acids long. The junction had 7 bases not matched to a gene; V was cut back by 2 bases and J by 2 bases. Germline values: CDR1 MGHDK, CDR2 SYGVNS. This CDR3 is CASSETQGGANYGYTF. The CDR3 nucleotides are TGTGCCAGCAGTGAAACACAGGGGGGGGCCAACTATGGCTACACCTTC.

This chain joins TRBV7-9 and TRBJ2-2, with a tentative D call TRBD1 (6 bases). V was cut by 7 bases and J by 6 bases, with 21 bases left in between. The CDR3 consists of 16 residues. The germline CDR1 and CDR2 sequences are SEHNR and FQNEAQ (reference sequence). The CDR3 sequence is CASTNGLRGSAGELFF. CDR3 sequence (DNA): TGTGCCAGCACCAACGGGTTGAGGGGGTCGGCCGGGGAGCTGTTTTTT. The full variable domain, with the rest looked up from reference TRBV7-9 and TRBJ2-2, is DTGVSQNPRHKITKRGQNVTFRCDPISEHNRLYWYRQTLGQGPEFLTYFQNEAQLEKSRLLSDRFSAERPKGSFSTLEIQRTEQGDSAMYLCASTNGLRGSAGELFFGEGSRLTVL.

Only a few counts were recorded for this clone. V is TRBV28 and J is TRBJ2-1; 9 bases are shared with TRBD2. This CDR3 contains 17 residues. With V trimmed by 4 bases and J by 7 bases, 14 bases remained unmatched. Germline V gene data show CDR1 as MDHEN and CDR2 as SYDVKM. The CDR3 sequence: CASSSRGGGGALNEQFF. For the CDR3, the DNA is TGTGCCAGCAGTTCCCGGGGGGGCGGGGGGGCCCTTAATGAGCAGTTCTTC.

The genes are TRBV29-1 and TRBJ2-3; no reliable D call. CDR3 length: 13 residues. The V and J ends lost 5 bases and 0 bases respectively, with 9 bases between them. In germline, CDR1 is SQVTM, CDR2 ANQGSEA. The CDR3 bases are TGCAGCGTTCCCTGGCGGAGCACAGATACGCAGTATTTT. Residues: CSVPWRSTDTQYF.

The chain carries TRBV28 and TRBJ1-2; the match to TRBD1 covers 12 bases. V lost 6 bases and J lost 5; bases outside the gene matches: 10. This CDR3 region has 16 residues. CDR1 and CDR2 from the germline V gene are MDHEN and SYDVKM. The CDR3 nucleotides read TGTGCCAGCAGGTCGCCCGGGACAGGGGGCTTATATGGCTACACCTTC. Translated: CASRSPGTGGLYGYTF.